The clone carrying this T cell receptor (beta chain) was found a few times. Its target is not known. The CDR3 regions of TCR beta were amplified from RNA transcripts. Primed by the HTBI set, a first-round RT-PCR was run on the TCR CDR3. In TCRdb, the multiplex PCR reads were re-called with MiXCR into one record per CDR3 protein. This sample has over 650,000 distinct CDR3 sequences, with about 17% found just once. The data were obtained in a study of T cells in Graves' hyperthyroidism and ophthalmopathy. Overall study results and limits: In blood, most of the thyroid clonotypes expanded above 0.001 were also present.

The V gene's germline CDR1 is MNHEY and CDR2 SMNVEV (reference sequence). V was pared by 5 bases and J by 4 bases, with 6 bases of the junction left unmatched. The CDR3 runs 14 residues. The chain recombines TRBV27 with TRBJ2-7; 9 nucleotides match TRBD2. This clonotype was sampled from a man aged 18 to 30 with Graves' hyperthyroidism. The sample consisted of blood. CDR3 DNA: TGTGCCAGCAGTCCCCGGACTAGCGAGTACGAGCAGTACTTC. Encoded protein: CASSPRTSEYEQYF.